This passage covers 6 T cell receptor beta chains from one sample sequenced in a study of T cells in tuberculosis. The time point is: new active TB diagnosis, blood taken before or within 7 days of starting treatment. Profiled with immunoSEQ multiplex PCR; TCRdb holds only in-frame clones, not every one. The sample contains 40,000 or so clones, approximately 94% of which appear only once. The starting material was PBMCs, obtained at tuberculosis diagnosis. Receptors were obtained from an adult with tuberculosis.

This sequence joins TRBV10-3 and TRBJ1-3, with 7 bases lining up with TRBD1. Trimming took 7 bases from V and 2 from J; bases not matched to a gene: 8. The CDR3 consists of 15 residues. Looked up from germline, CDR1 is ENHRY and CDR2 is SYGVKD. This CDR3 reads CAIKSETGTGNTIYF. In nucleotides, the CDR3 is TGTGCCATCAAGAGCGAGACAGGGACTGGAAACACCATATATTTT.

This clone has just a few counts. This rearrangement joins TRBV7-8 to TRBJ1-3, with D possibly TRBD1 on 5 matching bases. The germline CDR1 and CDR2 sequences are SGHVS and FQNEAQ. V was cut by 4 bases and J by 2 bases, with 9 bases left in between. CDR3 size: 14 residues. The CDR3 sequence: CASSWQGTGNTIYF. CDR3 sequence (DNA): TGTGCCAGCAGCTGGCAGGGAACTGGAAACACCATATATTTT.

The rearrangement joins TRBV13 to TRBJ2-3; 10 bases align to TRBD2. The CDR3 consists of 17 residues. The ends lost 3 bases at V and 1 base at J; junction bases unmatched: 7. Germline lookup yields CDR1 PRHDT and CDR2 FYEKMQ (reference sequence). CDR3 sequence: CASSLVASGGGTDTQYF. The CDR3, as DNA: TGTGCCAGCAGCTTGGTGGCTAGCGGGGGCGGCACAGATACGCAGTATTTT.

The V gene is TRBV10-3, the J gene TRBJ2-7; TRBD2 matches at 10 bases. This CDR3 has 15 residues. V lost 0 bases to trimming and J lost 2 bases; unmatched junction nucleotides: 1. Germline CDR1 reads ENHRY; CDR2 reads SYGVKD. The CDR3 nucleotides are TGTGCCATCAGTGAGTCAAGCGGGGGGGCCTACGAGCAGTACTTC. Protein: CAISESSGGAYEQYF.

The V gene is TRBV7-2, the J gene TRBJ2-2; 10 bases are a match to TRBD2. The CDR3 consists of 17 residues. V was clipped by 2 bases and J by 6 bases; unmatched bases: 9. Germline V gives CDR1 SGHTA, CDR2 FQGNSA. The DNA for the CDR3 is TGTGCCAGCAGCTTACAAGCGGGGGGGCTTGGAGCCGGGGAGCTGTTTTTT. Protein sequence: CASSLQAGGLGAGELFF.

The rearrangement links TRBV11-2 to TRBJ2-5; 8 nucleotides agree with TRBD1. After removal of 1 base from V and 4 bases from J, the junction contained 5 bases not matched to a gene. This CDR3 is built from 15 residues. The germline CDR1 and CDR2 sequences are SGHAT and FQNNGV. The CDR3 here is CASSLVGRGRETQYF. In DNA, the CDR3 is TGTGCCAGCAGCTTAGTGGGCAGGGGGCGAGAGACCCAGTACTTC.